Following are 23 T cell receptor beta chains from one sample sequenced in a study of preoperative IRX-2 immunotherapy in early breast cancer. The data were produced by immunoSEQ multiplex PCR, yet TCRdb's version contains in-frame clones alone and is incomplete. The table records roughly 43,000 clones, over 85% of them present only once. Regarding treatment: preoperative locoregional IRX-2 cytokine immunotherapy. The sample consisted of tumor tissue, taken after IRX-2 immunotherapy. These receptor sequences come from a human donor with breast cancer.

The chain has TRBV5-1 and TRBJ1-1, with 7 nucleotides matching TRBD1. Trimming removed 0 bases from V and 5 bases from J; junction bases left unmatched: 10. CDR3 length equals 16 residues. Germline values: CDR1 SGHRS, CDR2 YFSETQ. The CDR3 nucleotides are TGCGCCAGCAGCTTGGGTGGGGCAGGGGGAGAGACTGAAGCTTTCTTT. Translating it yields CASSLGGAGGETEAFF. The variable domain in full, completed from reference TRBV5-1 and TRBJ1-1, reads KAGVTQTPRYLIKTRGQQVTLSCSPISGHRSVSWYQQTPGQGLQFLFEYFSETQRNKGNFPGRFSGRQFSNSRSEMNVSTLELGDSALYLCASSLGGAGGETEAFFGQGTRLTVV.

This clone was found a few times. The chain employs TRBV7-9 and TRBJ1-6, with no clear D. Trimming removed 5 bases from V and 13 bases from J, with 9 bases in between. The CDR3 spans 11 residues. The germline CDR1 and CDR2 sequences are SEHNR and FQNEAQ (reference sequence). CDR3 amino acids: CASSLQGPLHF. The CDR3 DNA sequence: TGTGCCAGCAGCCTTCAAGGCCCCCTCCACTTT.

This clone has just one count. The CDR3 nucleotides are TGTGCCAGCAGTGAATGGTCCTACGAGCAGTACTTC. Translating it yields CASSEWSYEQYF. V and J are TRBV6-1 and TRBJ2-7; no reliable D call. V was pared by 2 bases and J by 1 base, with 3 bases between. Per germline, CDR1 MNHNS and CDR2 SASEGT. The CDR3 covers 12 residues.

The CDR3: CASSEGQGANQPQHF. The CDR3 bases are TGTGCCAGTAGTGAAGGACAGGGGGCGAATCAGCCCCAGCATTTT. The genes are TRBV19 and TRBJ1-5, with 11 bases that match TRBD1. J was trimmed by 4 bases and V by 5 bases; bases with no gene match: 4. Germline V gives CDR1 LNHDA, CDR2 SQIVND (reference sequence). CDR3 length equals 15 residues.

The chain carries TRBV11-2 and TRBJ1-1; 8 bases are shared with TRBD1. J lost 1 base, V lost 5 bases, and 3 bases had no gene match. The V gene's germline CDR1 is SGHAT and CDR2 FQNNGV. The CDR3 runs 14 residues. CDR3 DNA: TGTGCCAGCAGCACAGGGACAGGGAACACTGAAGCTTTCTTT. Its protein product is CASSTGTGNTEAFF.

This sequence joins TRBV7-8 and TRBJ2-7; the D is unclear. V lost 1 base to trimming and J lost 2 bases, with 6 bases between them. In germline, CDR1 is SGHVS, CDR2 FQNEAQ. CDR3 length: 13 amino acids. This chain's CDR3 is CASSLVTPYEQYF. CDR3 coding DNA: TGTGCCAGCAGCTTAGTTACTCCCTACGAGCAGTACTTC.

This clone has a single count. V gene TRBV19 combines with J gene TRBJ1-1; 7 nucleotides align to TRBD1. This CDR3 spans 15 amino acids. V trimming: 7 bases; J trimming: 2 bases; junction bases outside the gene matches: 10. Germline V lookup: CDR1 LNHDA, CDR2 SQIVND (reference sequence). The CDR3 nucleotides are TGTGCCAGTATCTCCCTTCGACAGGGTAACACTGAAGCTTTCTTT. It specifies CASISLRQGNTEAFF.

This clone was counted a single time. This chain uses TRBV7-2 with TRBJ2-7; TRBD2 is a possible D gene (6 bases). The germline V gene encodes CDR1 SGHTA and CDR2 FQGNSA. V lost 1 base, J lost 6 bases, and 13 bases lay in between. This CDR3 region has 14 residues. CDR3 nucleotides: TGTGCCAGCAGCTTAGTTTGGGGAGCGGGCGAGCAGTACTTC. This gives the protein CASSLVWGAGEQYF.

The V and J genes are TRBV5-1 and TRBJ1-1, with D possibly being TRBD1 (6 bases). The CDR3 loop spans 14 amino acids. V lost 4 bases and J lost 0, with 10 bases in between. Per the germline V gene, CDR1 is SGHRS and CDR2 is YFSETQ. The CDR3 nucleotides are TGCGCCAGCAGCATGGGACACCTGAACACTGAAGCTTTCTTT. Its translation: CASSMGHLNTEAFF.

The V gene is TRBV7-9, the J gene TRBJ1-2, with D perhaps TRBD1 (6 bases). Trimming left V 5 bases short and J 4 bases short, with 14 bases between. Germline CDR1 is SEHNR and CDR2 is FQNEAQ (reference sequence). This CDR3 region has 14 residues. The CDR3 protein is CASSPDSFFYGYTF. The CDR3 DNA reads TGTGCCAGCAGCCCGGACAGCTTCTTCTATGGCTACACCTTC.

This chain joins TRBV7-9 and TRBJ2-7; TRBD1 agrees at 12 bases. The germline gives CDR1 SEHNR, CDR2 FQNEAQ (reference sequence). The CDR3 is 15 amino acids. The trim removed 4 bases at V and 3 bases at J, leaving 4 bases unmatched. Here the CDR3 DNA reads TGTGCCAGCAGCTCCGGGACAGGGGGCGTCTACGAGCAGTACTTC. Its translation is CASSSGTGGVYEQYF.

The gene calls are TRBV5-4 and TRBJ2-7, with 7 bases that match TRBD2. V lost 2 bases and J lost 2; bases outside the gene matches: 1. CDR3 length equals 13 residues. The V gene's germline CDR1 is SGHNT and CDR2 YYREEE (reference sequence). The CDR3 is CASSFGRTYEQYF. The DNA for the CDR3 is TGTGCCAGCAGCTTCGGGAGGACCTACGAGCAGTACTTC.

This clone was observed a single time. The rearrangement joins TRBV28 to TRBJ2-3, with 9 bases fitting TRBD2. The V and J ends lost 6 bases and 3 bases, in that order; junction bases with no gene match: 19. Germline CDR1 and CDR2: MDHEN and SYDVKM. The CDR3 is 19 amino acids. The CDR3 loop reads CASSRQIRREGPATDTQYF. As DNA, the CDR3 is TGTGCCAGCAGCCGCCAAATAAGGCGGGAGGGCCCAGCGACAGATACGCAGTATTTT.

The chain links TRBV7-3 to TRBJ1-1; the match to TRBD1 covers 7 bases. Germline V lookup: CDR1 SGHTA, CDR2 FQGTGA. V lost 5 bases, J lost 2 bases, and 5 bases stayed unmatched. This CDR3 is built from 14 residues. The CDR3 nucleotides read TGTGCCAGCAGCCCGGGACAGACCAACACTGAAGCTTTCTTT. It yields the protein CASSPGQTNTEAFF.

The chain carries TRBV19 and TRBJ2-3; D uncertain. V shed 5 bases and J shed 6 bases, with 12 bases lying between them. The CDR3 has 13 amino acids. The V gene's germline CDR1 is LNHDA and CDR2 SQIVND (reference sequence). DNA for the CDR3: TGTGCCAGTAGTGCATCTAGGACGGATACGCAGTATTTT. It encodes CASSASRTDTQYF.

The gene calls are TRBV7-9 and TRBJ2-3; possibly TRBD1 for D (5 bases). The CDR3 sequence is 16 residues long. The V end lost 2 bases, the J end lost 1 base, and 13 bases lay between the germline ends. Germline V gene data show CDR1 as SEHNR and CDR2 as FQNEAQ (reference sequence). The CDR3 region has the DNA TGTGCCAGCAGCTTATGGCAGGGAATAGGCACAGATACGCAGTATTTT. Translation: CASSLWQGIGTDTQYF.

The J gene is TRBJ1-1, the V gene TRBV28; no clear D gene. Germline V gives CDR1 MDHEN, CDR2 SYDVKM. The CDR3 loop spans 13 amino acids. The germline V and J ends were trimmed by 4 bases and 7 bases, with 13 bases remaining between them. For the CDR3, the DNA is TGTGCCAGCAGTTCCACCCCGGTAGGTGAAGCTTTCTTT. Protein: CASSSTPVGEAFF.

V and J are TRBV6-5 and TRBJ2-2; 7 positions agree with TRBD1. The V gene end was trimmed by 3 bases and the J gene end by 4 bases; junction bases not matched to a gene: 5. This CDR3 has 15 residues. Germline assignment: CDR1 MNHEY and CDR2 SVGAGI. CDR3 amino acids: CASSYVTGLTGELFF. DNA for the CDR3: TGTGCCAGCAGTTATGTGACAGGGCTCACCGGGGAGCTGTTTTTT.

The chain is built from TRBV7-9 and TRBJ1-3; no reliable D call. The V end lost 5 bases, the J end lost 4 bases, and 6 bases lay between the germline ends. The CDR3 is made up of 12 amino acids. Germline V gene sequence: CDR1 SEHNR, CDR2 FQNEAQ (reference sequence). This chain's CDR3 is CASSPAGNTIYF. The CDR3, as DNA: TGTGCCAGCAGCCCAGCGGGAAACACCATATATTTT.

The chain links TRBV7-7 to TRBJ2-2, with TRBD2 identical over 8 bases. This CDR3 region has 21 residues. CDR1 is SSHAT and CDR2 is FNYEAQ in the germline V gene (reference sequence). V lost 4 bases and J lost 0; bases outside the gene matches: 19. The CDR3 is CASSSRGGWKLAGTNTGELFF. CDR3 nucleotide sequence: TGTGCCAGCAGCTCCCGGGGGGGTTGGAAGTTAGCGGGTACGAACACCGGGGAGCTGTTTTTT.

The rearrangement links TRBV9 to TRBJ1-3; 7 positions match TRBD1. Germline V gene sequence: CDR1 SGDLS, CDR2 YYNGEE. The CDR3 extends over 16 amino acids. V lost 3 bases and J lost 0; bases outside the gene matches: 6. CDR3 coding DNA: TGTGCCAGCAGCGGATGGGACAGACACTCTGGAAACACCATATATTTT. Amino acid sequence: CASSGWDRHSGNTIYF.

This chain connects TRBV5-4 to TRBJ2-3, with unresolved D. V dropped 7 bases and J dropped 2 bases, with 11 bases sitting between them. Looked up from germline, CDR1 is SGHNT and CDR2 is YYREEE (reference sequence). The CDR3 spans 13 residues. The CDR3 sequence: CASGDQVTDTQYF. CDR3 in DNA: TGTGCCAGCGGGGATCAGGTCACAGATACGCAGTATTTT. Full variable domain (remainder filled in from reference TRBV5-4 and TRBJ2-3): ETGVTQSPTHLIKTRGQQVTLRCSSQSGHNTVSWYQQALGQGPQFIFQYYREEENGRGNFPPRFSGLQFPNYSSELNVNALELDDSALYLCASGDQVTDTQYFGPGTRLTVL.

The CDR3 sequence: CASSHSKREQFF. The CDR3 bases are TGCGCCAGCAGCCACTCAAAGCGTGAGCAGTTCTTC. This chain connects TRBV4-3 to TRBJ2-1; D ambiguous. Between the trimmed V and J ends, which lost 3 bases and 9 bases, there was a span of 9 bases. This CDR3 is 12 amino acids long. Germline V gene data show CDR1 as LGHNA and CDR2 as YSLEER.